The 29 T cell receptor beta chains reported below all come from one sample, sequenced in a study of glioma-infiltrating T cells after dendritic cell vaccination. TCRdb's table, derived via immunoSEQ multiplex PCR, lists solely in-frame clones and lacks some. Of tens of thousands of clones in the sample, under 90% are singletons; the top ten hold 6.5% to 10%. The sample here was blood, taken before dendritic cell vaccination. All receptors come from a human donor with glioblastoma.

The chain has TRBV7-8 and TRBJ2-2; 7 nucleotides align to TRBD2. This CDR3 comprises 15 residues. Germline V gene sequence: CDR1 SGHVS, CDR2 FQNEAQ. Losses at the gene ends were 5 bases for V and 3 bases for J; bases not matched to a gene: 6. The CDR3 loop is CASSATSDHTGELFF. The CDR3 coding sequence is TGTGCCAGCAGCGCCACTAGCGATCACACCGGGGAGCTGTTTTTT.

As DNA, the CDR3 is TGTGCCAGCAGTGACCCCCGGACAGTGGGCTACGAGCAGTACTTC. This encodes CASSDPRTVGYEQYF. This sequence joins TRBV6-4 and TRBJ2-7; weak D call: TRBD1 (6 bases). Per germline, CDR1 MRHNA and CDR2 SNTAGT. V was trimmed by 2 bases and J by 3 bases, leaving 14 bases between them. CDR3 length: 15 amino acids.

This CDR3 reads CASSVEGTGNTEAFF. The CDR3 DNA sequence: TGTGCCAGCAGCGTAGAGGGGACAGGGAACACTGAAGCTTTCTTT. V is TRBV9 and J is TRBJ1-1, with 8 positions matching TRBD1. With V trimmed by 0 bases and J by 1 base, 2 bases remained unmatched. The CDR3 contains 15 residues. CDR1 SGDLS and CDR2 YYNGEE come from the germline V gene.

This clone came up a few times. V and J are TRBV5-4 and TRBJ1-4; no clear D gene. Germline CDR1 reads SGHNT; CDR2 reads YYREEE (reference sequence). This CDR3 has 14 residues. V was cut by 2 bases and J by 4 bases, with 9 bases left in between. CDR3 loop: CASSLKGDNEKLFF. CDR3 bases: TGTGCCAGCAGCTTAAAGGGAGATAATGAAAAACTGTTTTTT.

CDR3 nucleotide sequence: TGTGCCAGCAGACTATCTGAAGTCGACAATGAGCAGTTCTTC. Its translation: CASRLSEVDNEQFF. This chain uses TRBV4-2 with TRBJ2-1; no clear D gene. CDR1 and CDR2 (germline): LGHNA, YNFKEQ. Between the trimmed V and J ends, which lost 6 bases and 5 bases, there was a span of 14 bases. CDR3 length: 14 amino acids.

CDR3 nucleotide sequence: TGTGCCATCAGTGAGTCGGAGGGCTCCGGGGAGCTGTTTTTT. Its protein is CAISESEGSGELFF. The chain combines TRBV10-3 with TRBJ2-2; D is perhaps TRBD2 (6 bases). CDR1 and CDR2 from the germline V gene are ENHRY and SYGVKD. Trimming cost V 0 bases and J 6 bases, with 8 bases left between them. There are 14 residues in the CDR3.

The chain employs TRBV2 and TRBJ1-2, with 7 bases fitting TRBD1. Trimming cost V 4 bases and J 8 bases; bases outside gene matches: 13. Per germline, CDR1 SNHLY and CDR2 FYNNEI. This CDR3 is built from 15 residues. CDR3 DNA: TGTGCCAGCAGTGGCCTAACAGGGGACCCTGGAGGCTACACCTTC. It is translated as CASSGLTGDPGGYTF.

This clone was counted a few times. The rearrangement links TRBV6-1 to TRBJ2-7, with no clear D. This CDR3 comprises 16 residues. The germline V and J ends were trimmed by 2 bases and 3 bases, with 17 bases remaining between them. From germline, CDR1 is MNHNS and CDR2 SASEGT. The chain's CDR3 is CASSERPRFLYYEQYF. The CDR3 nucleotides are TGTGCCAGCAGTGAACGGCCGCGGTTCCTCTACTACGAGCAGTACTTC.

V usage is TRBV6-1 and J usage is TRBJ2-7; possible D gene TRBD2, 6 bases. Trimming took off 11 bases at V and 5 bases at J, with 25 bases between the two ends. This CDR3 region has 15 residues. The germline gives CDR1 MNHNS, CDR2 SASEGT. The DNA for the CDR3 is TGTGCCGGGGGGTGGGCATTCGTTTGGGCGGACGAGCAGTACTTC. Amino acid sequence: CAGGWAFVWADEQYF.

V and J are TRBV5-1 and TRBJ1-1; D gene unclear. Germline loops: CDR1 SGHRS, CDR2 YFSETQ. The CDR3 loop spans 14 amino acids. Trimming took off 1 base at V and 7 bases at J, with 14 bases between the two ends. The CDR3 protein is CASSLSLQPDEAFF. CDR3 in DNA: TGCGCCAGCAGCTTGTCATTACAGCCGGATGAAGCTTTCTTT.

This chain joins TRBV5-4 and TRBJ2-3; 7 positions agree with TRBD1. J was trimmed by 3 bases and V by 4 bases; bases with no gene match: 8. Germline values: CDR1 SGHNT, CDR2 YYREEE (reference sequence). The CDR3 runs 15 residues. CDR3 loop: CASSTVRQGTDTQYF. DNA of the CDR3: TGTGCCAGCAGCACCGTGAGACAGGGAACAGATACGCAGTATTTT. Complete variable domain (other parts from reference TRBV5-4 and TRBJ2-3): ETGVTQSPTHLIKTRGQQVTLRCSSQSGHNTVSWYQQALGQGPQFIFQYYREEENGRGNFPPRFSGLQFPNYSSELNVNALELDDSALYLCASSTVRQGTDTQYFGPGTRLTVL.

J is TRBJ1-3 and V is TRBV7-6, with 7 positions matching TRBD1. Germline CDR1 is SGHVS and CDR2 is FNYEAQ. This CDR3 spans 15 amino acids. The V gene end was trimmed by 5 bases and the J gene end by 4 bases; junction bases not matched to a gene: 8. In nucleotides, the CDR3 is TGTGCCAGCAGCCCGACAGTGACAGGGGGAAACACCATATATTTT. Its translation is CASSPTVTGGNTIYF.

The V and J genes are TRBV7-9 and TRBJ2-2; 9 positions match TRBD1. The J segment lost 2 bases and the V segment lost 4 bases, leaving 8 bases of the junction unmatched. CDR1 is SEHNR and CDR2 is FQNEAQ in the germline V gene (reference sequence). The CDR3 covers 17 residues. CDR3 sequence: CASSSDTGGDNTGELFF. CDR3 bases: TGTGCCAGCAGCTCGGATACAGGGGGCGACAACACCGGGGAGCTGTTTTTT.

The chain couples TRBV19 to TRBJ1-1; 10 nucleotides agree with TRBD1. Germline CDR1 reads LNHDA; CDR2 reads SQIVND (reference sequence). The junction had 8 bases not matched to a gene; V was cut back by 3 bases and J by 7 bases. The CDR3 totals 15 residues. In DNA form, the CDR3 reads TGTGCCAGTAGTATCCTCGACAGGGGGCATATTGAAGCTTTCTTT. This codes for CASSILDRGHIEAFF.

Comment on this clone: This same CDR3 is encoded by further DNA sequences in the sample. The CDR3 DNA reads TGTGCCAGCAGCACCCAGGGACAGACGAATTCACCCCTCCACTTT. It yields the protein CASSTQGQTNSPLHF. The chain employs TRBV7-6 and TRBJ1-6; 7 nucleotides line up with TRBD1. V lost 5 bases, J lost 7 bases, and 8 bases stayed unmatched. This CDR3 is 15 amino acids long. The germline gives CDR1 SGHVS, CDR2 FNYEAQ.

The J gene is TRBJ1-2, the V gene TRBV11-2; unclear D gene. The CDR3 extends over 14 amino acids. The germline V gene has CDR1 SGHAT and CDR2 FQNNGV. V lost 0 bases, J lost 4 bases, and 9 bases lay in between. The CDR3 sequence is CASSLDTSSYGYTF. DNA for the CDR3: TGTGCCAGCAGCTTAGATACGAGTAGCTATGGCTACACCTTC.

The DNA for the CDR3 is TGTGCCAGCAGTTTATTAGATTCACCCCTCCACTTT. Translating gives CASSLLDSPLHF. V usage is TRBV27 and J usage is TRBJ1-6; D is unresolved. Trimming pared 1 base from V and 8 bases from J, leaving 3 bases between. CDR1 and CDR2 (germline): MNHEY, SMNVEV (reference sequence). The CDR3 runs 12 residues.

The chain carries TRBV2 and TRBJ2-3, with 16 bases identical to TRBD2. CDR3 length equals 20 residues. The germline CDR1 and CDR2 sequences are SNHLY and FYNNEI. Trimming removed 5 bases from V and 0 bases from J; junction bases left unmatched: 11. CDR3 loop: CASSPRGLAGGITSTDTQYF. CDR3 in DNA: TGTGCCAGCAGTCCAAGGGGACTAGCGGGGGGGATTACTAGCACAGATACGCAGTATTTT.

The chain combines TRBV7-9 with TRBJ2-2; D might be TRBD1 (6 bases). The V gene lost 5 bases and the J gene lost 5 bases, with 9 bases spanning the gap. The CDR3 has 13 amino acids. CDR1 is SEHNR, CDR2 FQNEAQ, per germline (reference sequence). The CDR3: CASSNTGTGELFF. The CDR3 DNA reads TGTGCCAGCAGCAATACAGGGACCGGGGAGCTGTTTTTT. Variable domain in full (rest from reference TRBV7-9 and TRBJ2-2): DTGVSQNPRHKITKRGQNVTFRCDPISEHNRLYWYRQTLGQGPEFLTYFQNEAQLEKSRLLSDRFSAERPKGSFSTLEIQRTEQGDSAMYLCASSNTGTGELFFGEGSRLTVL.

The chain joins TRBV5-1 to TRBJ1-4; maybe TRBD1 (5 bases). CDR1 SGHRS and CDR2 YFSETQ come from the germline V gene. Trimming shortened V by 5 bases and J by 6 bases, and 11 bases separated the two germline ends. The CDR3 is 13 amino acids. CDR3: CASRAGFDEKLFF. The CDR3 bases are TGCGCCAGCAGGGCAGGGTTTGATGAAAAACTGTTTTTT.

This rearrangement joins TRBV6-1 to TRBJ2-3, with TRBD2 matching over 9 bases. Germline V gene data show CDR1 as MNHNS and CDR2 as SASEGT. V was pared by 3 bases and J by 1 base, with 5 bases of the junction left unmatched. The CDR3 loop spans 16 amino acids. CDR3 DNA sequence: TGTGCCAGCAGTGAGAATAGCGGGGGACGCACAGATACGCAGTATTTT. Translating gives CASSENSGGRTDTQYF.

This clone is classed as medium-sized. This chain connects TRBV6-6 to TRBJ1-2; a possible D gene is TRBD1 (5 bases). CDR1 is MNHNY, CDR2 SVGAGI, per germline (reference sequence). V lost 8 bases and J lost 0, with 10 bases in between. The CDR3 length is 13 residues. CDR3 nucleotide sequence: TGTGCCAGCGTATACAGGCCTAACTATGGCTACACCTTC. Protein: CASVYRPNYGYTF.

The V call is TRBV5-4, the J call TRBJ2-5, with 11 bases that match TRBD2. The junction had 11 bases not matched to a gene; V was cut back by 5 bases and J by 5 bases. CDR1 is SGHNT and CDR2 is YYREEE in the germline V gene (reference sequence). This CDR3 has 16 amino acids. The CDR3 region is CASSSGLAAGGETQYF. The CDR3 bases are TGTGCCAGCAGTTCGGGACTAGCGGCAGGGGGGGAGACCCAGTACTTC. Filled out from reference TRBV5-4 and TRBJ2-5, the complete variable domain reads ETGVTQSPTHLIKTRGQQVTLRCSSQSGHNTVSWYQQALGQGPQFIFQYYREEENGRGNFPPRFSGLQFPNYSSELNVNALELDDSALYLCASSSGLAAGGETQYFGPGTRLLVL.

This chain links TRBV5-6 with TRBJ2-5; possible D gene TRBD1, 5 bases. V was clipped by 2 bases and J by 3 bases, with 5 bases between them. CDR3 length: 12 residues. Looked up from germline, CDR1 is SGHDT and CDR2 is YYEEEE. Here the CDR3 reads CASSLGEETQYF. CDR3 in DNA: TGTGCCAGCAGCTTAGGGGAAGAGACCCAGTACTTC.

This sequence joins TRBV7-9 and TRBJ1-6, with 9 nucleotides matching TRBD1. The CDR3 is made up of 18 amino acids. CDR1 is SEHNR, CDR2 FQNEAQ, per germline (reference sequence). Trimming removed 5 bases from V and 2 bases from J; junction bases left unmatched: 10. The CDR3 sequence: CASSNGQGSGAYNSPLHF. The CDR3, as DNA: TGTGCCAGCAGCAACGGACAGGGGTCGGGTGCCTATAATTCACCCCTCCACTTT.

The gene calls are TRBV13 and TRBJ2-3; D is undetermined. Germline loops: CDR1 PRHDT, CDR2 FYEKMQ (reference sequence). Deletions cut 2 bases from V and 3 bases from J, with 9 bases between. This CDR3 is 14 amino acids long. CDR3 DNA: TGTGCCAGCAGCTTACCTCCACAGACAGATACGCAGTATTTT. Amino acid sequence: CASSLPPQTDTQYF.

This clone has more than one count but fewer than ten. DNA for the CDR3: TGTGCCATCCAGCGGGGGGACACAGATACGCAGTATTTT. Translating gives CAIQRGDTDTQYF. The J gene is TRBJ2-3, the V gene TRBV10-3; 9 bases line up with TRBD2. The junction had 2 bases not matched to a gene; V was cut back by 8 bases and J by 2 bases. This CDR3 has 13 amino acids. Germline values: CDR1 ENHRY, CDR2 SYGVKD.

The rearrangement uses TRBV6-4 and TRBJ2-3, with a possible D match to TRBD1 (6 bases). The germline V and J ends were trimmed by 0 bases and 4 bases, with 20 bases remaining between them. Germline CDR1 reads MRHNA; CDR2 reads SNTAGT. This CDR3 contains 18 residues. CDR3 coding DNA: TGTGCCAGCAGTGACTCCCCCAGGGGCCCGGAGAGCCCAGATACGCAGTATTTT. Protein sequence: CASSDSPRGPESPDTQYF.

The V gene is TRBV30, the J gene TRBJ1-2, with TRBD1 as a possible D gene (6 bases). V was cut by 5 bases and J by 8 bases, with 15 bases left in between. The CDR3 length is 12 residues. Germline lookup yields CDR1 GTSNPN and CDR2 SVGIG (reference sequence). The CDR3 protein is CAWAGEKRGYTF. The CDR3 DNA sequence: TGTGCCTGGGCAGGGGAGAAAAGAGGCTACACCTTC.